What follows describes a single T cell receptor (beta chain). V was cut by 6 bases and J by 1 base, with 11 bases left in between. This CDR3 is built from 14 residues. In germline, CDR1 is MNHEY, CDR2 SVGAGI. The record originates from a study of beta chain features in type 1 diabetes. Reverse transcribing all isolated RNA meant expressed TCRB transcripts were sequenced. Libraries were prepared by immunoSEQ multiplex PCR; TCRdb keeps only in-frame clonotypes and omits some of them. The repertoire consists of 120,000 to 150,000 clones, with about 10% occurring once and the leading ten covering under 1.5%.

The sequenced sample was naive CD4+ T cells from blood. The chain has TRBV6-5 and TRBJ2-3; D perhaps matches TRBD1 (6 bases). The source is a man younger than 35 in good health. CDR3 DNA: TGTGCCAGCAGGCGGGCAGGGGGCACAGATACGCAGTATTTT. This translates into CASRRAGGTDTQYF.